The subject of this entry is one TCR beta chain. This clonotype was observed a handful of times. The target of this receptor is not known. Base qualities are not recorded, but no much larger clone differs from it by a single base. The sample is drawn from a study of patients and donors after allogeneic stem cell transplantation (dated by TCRdb to 2020 to 2021). Receptors were amplified or captured by RT-PCR. Sequencing used a NextSeq 550. TCRdb passed the public sequencing reads through fastp at Q25 and MiXCR, retaining productive beta sequences. One record per CDR3 amino acid sequence lists the most common genes and DNA. This sample has hundreds of thousands of distinct CDR3 sequences in its table, and 16% of those were observed once. About 7% of the sample comes from the top ten. From cysteine to phenylalanine, the CDR3 is 14 amino acids long. CDR3 DNA is the only sequence kept; it has 42 bases, read in frame from the first base. The germline ends are 15 bases apart after V is trimmed by 4 bases and J by 7 bases. In the germline V gene, CDR1 corresponds to LGHNA and CDR2 to YNFKEQ.

The clonotype was recovered from a human donor who was either an allogeneic HSCT recipient or a stem cell or donor lymphocyte infusion donor (not recorded which). It is not recorded whose cells these are; they may come from a transplant donor. Sequencing was carried out using blood, either unsorted or a sorted T cell fraction (not recorded which). The sequence is built from TRBV4-2 and TRBJ2-3, with an unclear D gene assignment. Read as DNA, the sequence is TGTGCCAGCAGCCCACCCCGAGAAGGGAATACGCAGTATTTT. Its product reads: CASSPPREGNTQYF.